This TCR beta chain was recorded in a study of blood T cells in healthy people across ages. CDR3 size: 15 residues. Trimming took off 9 bases at V and 0 bases at J, with 15 bases between the two ends. The study's findings and limits: It was held that diversity estimates obtained from one million T cells represented underestimates. Unsorted PBMC input precluded a conclusive naive versus antigen-experienced comparison.

PCR was performed a second time for about 7 to 11 cycles using a sample-barcoded 5' primer and a J-beta primer mix. TCRdb reanalysed the 5' RACE reads using MiXCR and keeps one entry per CDR3 protein. This sample yields approximately 790,000 distinct CDR3 sequences, of which around two thirds are seen a single time; around a quarter belongs to the top ten. This clonotype appeared a few times. Antigen unknown. This chain connects TRBV12-3 or TRBV12-4 to TRBJ2-4; no firm D call. The sample comprised blood. The sequence came from a man aged 25 to 40 in good health. The CDR3 loop is CASNSHDVAKNIQYF. In nucleotides, the CDR3 is TGTGCCAGTAATTCACACGACGTAGCCAAAAACATTCAGTACTTC.